This TCR beta chain was profiled in a study of Ad26.COV2.S vaccination and SARS-CoV-2 variants. Study details: Administration of Ad26.COV2.S was intramuscular, either once or twice 56 days apart. Whole-study results and caveats: Researchers cautioned that TCR breadth and depth analyses may have underestimated total T cell responses.

As for this clone: The antigen is not known.

The CDR3 spans 16 residues. V was shortened by 9 bases and J by 2 bases, with 23 bases between the two germline ends. The germline V gene encodes CDR1 SGHTA and CDR2 FQGNSA. Specified treatment: 15 to 20 received Ad26.COV2.S at low or high dose, single or two shots; several received placebo; per-sample allocation not given. Sampling was done on day 63 after the first vaccine or placebo injection. Sequencing used immunoSEQ multiplex PCR; TCRdb keeps in-frame clones, though not all of them. The sample includes about 350,000 clones, approximately 86% of them seen just once. The specimen was peripheral blood, collected in a trial of Ad26.COV2.S vaccine versus placebo. This receptor was identified in a person between 18 and 60 years old who received the Ad26.COV2.S COVID-19 vaccine or a placebo. This sequence joins TRBV7-2 and TRBJ2-7, with D perhaps TRBD2 (6 bases). The CDR3 DNA sequence: TGTGCCAGTTCCCTCGACGGGTCGGGGAGGCCCTACGAGCAGTACTTC. This codes for CASSLDGSGRPYEQYF.